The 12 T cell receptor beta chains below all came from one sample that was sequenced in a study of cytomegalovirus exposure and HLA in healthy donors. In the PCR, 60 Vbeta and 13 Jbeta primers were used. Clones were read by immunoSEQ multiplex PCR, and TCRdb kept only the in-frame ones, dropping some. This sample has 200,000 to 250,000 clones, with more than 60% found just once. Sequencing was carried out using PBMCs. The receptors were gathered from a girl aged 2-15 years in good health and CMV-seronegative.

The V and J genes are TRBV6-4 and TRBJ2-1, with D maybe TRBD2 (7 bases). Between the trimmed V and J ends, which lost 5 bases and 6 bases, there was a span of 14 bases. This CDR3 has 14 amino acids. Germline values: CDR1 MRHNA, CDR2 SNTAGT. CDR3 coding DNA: TGTGCCAGCAGTCCCGAGGGGGGGAGCAATGAGCAGTTCTTC. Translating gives CASSPEGGSNEQFF.

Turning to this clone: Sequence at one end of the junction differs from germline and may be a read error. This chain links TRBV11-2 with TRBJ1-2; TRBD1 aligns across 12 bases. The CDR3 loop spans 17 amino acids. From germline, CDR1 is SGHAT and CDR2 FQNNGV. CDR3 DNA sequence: TGTGCCAGCAGCGCGGGAAGTAGTCGGGACAGGGGGCGGTTCATCTCCTTC. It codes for CASSAGSSRDRGRFISF. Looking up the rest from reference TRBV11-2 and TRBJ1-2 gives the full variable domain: EAGVAQSPRYKIIEKRQSVAFWCNPISGHATLYWYQQILGQGPKLLIQFQNNGVVDDSQLPKDRFSAERLKGVDSTLKIQPAKLEDSAVYLCASSAGSSRDRGRFISFGSGTRLTVV.

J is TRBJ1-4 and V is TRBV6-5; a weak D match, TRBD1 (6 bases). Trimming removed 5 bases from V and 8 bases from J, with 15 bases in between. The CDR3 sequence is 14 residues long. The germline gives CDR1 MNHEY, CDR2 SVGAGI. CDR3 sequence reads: CASSTFTGREKLFF. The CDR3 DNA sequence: TGTGCCAGCAGTACATTCACAGGGCGGGAAAAACTGTTTTTT.

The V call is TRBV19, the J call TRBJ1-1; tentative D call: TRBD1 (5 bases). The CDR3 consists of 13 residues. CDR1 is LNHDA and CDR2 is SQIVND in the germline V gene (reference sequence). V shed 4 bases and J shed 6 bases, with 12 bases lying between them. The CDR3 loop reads CASSTGLGAEAFF. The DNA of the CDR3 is TGTGCCAGTAGTACGGGTCTAGGGGCTGAAGCTTTCTTT.

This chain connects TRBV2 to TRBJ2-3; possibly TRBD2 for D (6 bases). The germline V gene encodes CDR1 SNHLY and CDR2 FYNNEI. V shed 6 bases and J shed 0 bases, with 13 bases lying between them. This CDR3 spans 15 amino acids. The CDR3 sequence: CASRVEGGSTDTQYF. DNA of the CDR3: TGTGCCAGCAGAGTCGAGGGAGGTAGCACAGATACGCAGTATTTT.

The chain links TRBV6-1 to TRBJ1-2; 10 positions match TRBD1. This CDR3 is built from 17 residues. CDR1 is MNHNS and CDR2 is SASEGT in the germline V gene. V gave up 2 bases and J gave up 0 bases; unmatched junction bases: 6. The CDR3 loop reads CASSERQGAVANYGYTF. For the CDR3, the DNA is TGTGCCAGCAGTGAAAGACAGGGGGCGGTCGCTAACTATGGCTACACCTTC.

The CDR3 nucleotides read TGTGCCTGGACGGTCCCAGGAGAGCAGTACTTC. It yields the protein CAWTVPGEQYF. The chain recombines TRBV30 with TRBJ2-7, with D unclear. V was pared by 4 bases and J by 7 bases, with 11 bases between. This CDR3 has 11 amino acids. Germline lookup yields CDR1 GTSNPN and CDR2 SVGIG (reference sequence).

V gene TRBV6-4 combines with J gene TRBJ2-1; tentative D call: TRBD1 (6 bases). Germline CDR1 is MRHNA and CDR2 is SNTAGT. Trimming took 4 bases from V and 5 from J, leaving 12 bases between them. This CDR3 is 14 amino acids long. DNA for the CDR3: TGTGCCAGCAGTGGGGACATCGGCCACAATGAGCAGTTCTTC. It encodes CASSGDIGHNEQFF.

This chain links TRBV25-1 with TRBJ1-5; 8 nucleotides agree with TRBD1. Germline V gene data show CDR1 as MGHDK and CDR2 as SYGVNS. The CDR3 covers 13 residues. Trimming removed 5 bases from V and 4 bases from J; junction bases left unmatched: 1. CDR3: CASSRTGNQPQHF. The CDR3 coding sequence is TGTGCCAGCAGTCGGACAGGGAATCAGCCCCAGCATTTT.

CDR3 in DNA: TGTGCCAGTAGTATAGATCCGGGGGGAAATTCACCCCTCCACTTT. Its protein is CASSIDPGGNSPLHF. V gene TRBV19 combines with J gene TRBJ1-6; tentatively, D is TRBD1 (5 bases). Germline V gene sequence: CDR1 LNHDA, CDR2 SQIVND (reference sequence). V lost 0 bases to trimming and J lost 7 bases, with 10 bases between them. The CDR3 runs 15 residues.

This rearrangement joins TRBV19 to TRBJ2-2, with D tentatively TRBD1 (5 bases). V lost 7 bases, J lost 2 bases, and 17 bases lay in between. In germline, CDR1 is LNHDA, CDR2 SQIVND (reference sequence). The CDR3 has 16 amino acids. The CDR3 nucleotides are TGTGCCAGTACCGCCCAAGGGGCCGCAAACACCGGGGAGCTGTTTTTT. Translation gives CASTAQGAANTGELFF.

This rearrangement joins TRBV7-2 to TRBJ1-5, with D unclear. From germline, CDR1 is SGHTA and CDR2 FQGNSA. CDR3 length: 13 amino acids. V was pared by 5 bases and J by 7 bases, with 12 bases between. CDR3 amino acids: CASSPRSEQPQHF. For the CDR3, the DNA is TGTGCCAGCAGCCCCAGGTCAGAACAGCCCCAGCATTTT.